This TCR beta chain was captured by sequencing in a study of blood T cells in healthy people across ages. A second PCR of about 6 to 11 cycles used a sample-barcoded 5' primer and a J-beta primer mix. TCRdb used MiXCR to reprocess the 5' RACE reads, holding one entry per CDR3 protein. The sample consists of about 1.8 million distinct CDR3 sequences, around 50% of them appearing once. The TCR was taken from a woman between 35 and 50 years old in good health. Material for sequencing was blood.

The CDR3, as DNA: TGTGCCAGCAGTTACAAGGGGTACACTGAAGCTTTCTTT. Amino acid sequence: CASSYKGYTEAFF. The chain is built from TRBV6-2 or TRBV6-3 and TRBJ1-1, with TRBD1 as a possible D gene (5 bases). The CDR3 is 13 residues long. V was trimmed by 2 bases and J by 3 bases, leaving 7 bases between them. In germline, CDR1 is MNHEY, CDR2 SVGEGT.